These T cell receptor beta chains were read from a single sample in a study of shared clonotypes between healthy human individuals. Libraries were prepared by immunoSEQ multiplex PCR; TCRdb keeps only in-frame clonotypes and omits some of them. The repertoire has around 1.5 million clones, 95% to 99% of them found once; the top ten carry approximately 0.44%. The sequencing input was naive CD4+ T cells sorted from blood. Source of these receptors: a man aged 30 to 45 in good health. The conserved cysteine and the conserved F or W are not part of the CDR3 here. Each record gives: J gene, V gene, clone size, CDR3 protein. The size of a clone is reported for some rows only, either as once, few or many, or as a class for expanded clones.

j_gene: TRBJ2-1; v_gene: TRBV25-1; abundance: -; CDR3aa: ASSSSPGQGFDNEQF
j_gene: TRBJ2-5; v_gene: TRBV7-9; abundance: -; CDR3aa: ASSLGRTDQETQY
j_gene: TRBJ2-2; v_gene: TRBV11-2; abundance: -; CDR3aa: ASSLHKETNTGELF
j_gene: TRBJ2-1; v_gene: TRBV7-6; abundance: -; CDR3aa: ASSRWQREFSDEQF
j_gene: TRBJ1-2; v_gene: TRBV5-4; abundance: -; CDR3aa: ASSLKQPTSYGYT
j_gene: TRBJ2-2; v_gene: TRBV9; abundance: -; CDR3aa: ASSVVSTGELF
j_gene: TRBJ2-5; v_gene: TRBV7-2; abundance: -; CDR3aa: ASSLGLARETQY
j_gene: TRBJ1-1; v_gene: TRBV12-5; abundance: -; CDR3aa: ASGLGQNYDTEAF
j_gene: TRBJ2-3; v_gene: TRBV5-4; abundance: -; CDR3aa: ASSFKGVDTQY
j_gene: TRBJ2-7; v_gene: TRBV27; abundance: -; CDR3aa: ASRDTLFHEQY
j_gene: TRBJ2-4; v_gene: TRBV4-1; abundance: -; CDR3aa: ASSRVRGALAKNIQY
j_gene: TRBJ2-7; v_gene: TRBV4-3; abundance: -; CDR3aa: ASSHKTGHTYEQY
j_gene: TRBJ2-7; v_gene: TRBV27; abundance: -; CDR3aa: ASRKVGLAGGGSYEQY
j_gene: TRBJ2-1; v_gene: TRBV5-4; abundance: -; CDR3aa: ASSLAGSYNEQF
j_gene: TRBJ2-1; v_gene: TRBV7-9; abundance: -; CDR3aa: ASTRPLAYSSYNEQF
j_gene: TRBJ2-7; v_gene: TRBV7-9; abundance: -; CDR3aa: ASSLAGTGGFYEQY
j_gene: TRBJ2-5; v_gene: TRBV2; abundance: -; CDR3aa: ASSSDVETQY
j_gene: TRBJ2-5; v_gene: TRBV9; abundance: -; CDR3aa: ASSEGGLGSQETQY
j_gene: TRBJ2-7; v_gene: TRBV6-1; abundance: once; CDR3aa: ASSERVIYEQY
j_gene: TRBJ1-2; v_gene: TRBV11-2; abundance: -; CDR3aa: ASSSGTLTNYGYT
j_gene: TRBJ1-1; v_gene: TRBV14; abundance: -; CDR3aa: ASSRQRQLTNTEAF
j_gene: TRBJ2-7; v_gene: TRBV5-1; abundance: -; CDR3aa: ASSSAGQYEQY
j_gene: TRBJ2-4; v_gene: TRBV2; abundance: once; CDR3aa: ASYGTGLRLSKNIQY
j_gene: TRBJ2-1; v_gene: TRBV27; abundance: -; CDR3aa: ASSLRWTHYEQF
j_gene: TRBJ1-1; v_gene: TRBV5-4; abundance: -; CDR3aa: ASSLGTANMNTEAF
j_gene: TRBJ2-5; v_gene: TRBV19; abundance: -; CDR3aa: ASSTTSGKETQY
j_gene: TRBJ2-1; v_gene: TRBV5-1; abundance: -; CDR3aa: ASSYRDSPGNEQF
j_gene: TRBJ2-7; v_gene: TRBV7-2; abundance: -; CDR3aa: ASGQTGHYEQY
j_gene: TRBJ1-2; v_gene: TRBV5-4; abundance: -; CDR3aa: ASRNLASGYT
j_gene: TRBJ2-2; v_gene: TRBV28; abundance: -; CDR3aa: ASSLVPAGTGELF
j_gene: TRBJ1-5; v_gene: TRBV18; abundance: -; CDR3aa: ASSLKGGYGYNQPQH
j_gene: TRBJ1-2; v_gene: TRBV25-1; abundance: -; CDR3aa: ASSDFRQPYGYT
j_gene: TRBJ1-1; v_gene: TRBV28; abundance: -; CDR3aa: ASIVFGQGTEAF
j_gene: TRBJ1-5; v_gene: TRBV28; abundance: -; CDR3aa: ASISPRDRVKVSNQPQH
j_gene: TRBJ2-1; v_gene: TRBV27; abundance: once; CDR3aa: ASSPMVAYNEQF
j_gene: TRBJ2-3; v_gene: TRBV7-9; abundance: -; CDR3aa: ASSQGQGTDTQY
j_gene: TRBJ2-7; v_gene: TRBV18; abundance: -; CDR3aa: ASSPARRTYEQY
j_gene: TRBJ2-3; v_gene: TRBV4-1; abundance: -; CDR3aa: ASSLASGRTDTQY
j_gene: TRBJ2-7; v_gene: TRBV11-2; abundance: -; CDR3aa: ASSHPTGSYEQY
j_gene: TRBJ1-5; v_gene: TRBV5-5; abundance: -; CDR3aa: ASGQRHSNQPQH
j_gene: TRBJ2-7; v_gene: TRBV5-4; abundance: -; CDR3aa: ASSLERIRGDPRTYEQY
j_gene: TRBJ2-1; v_gene: TRBV7-9; abundance: -; CDR3aa: ASSLDKRRSSYNEQF
j_gene: TRBJ2-1; v_gene: TRBV9; abundance: -; CDR3aa: ASSVVGAGGPHNEQF
j_gene: TRBJ1-1; v_gene: TRBV27; abundance: -; CDR3aa: ASSLFISPGGNTEAF
j_gene: TRBJ2-1; v_gene: TRBV5-5; abundance: -; CDR3aa: ASSPRQGRAYNEQF
j_gene: TRBJ2-1; v_gene: TRBV5-1; abundance: -; CDR3aa: ASSPLGNAPYNEQF
j_gene: TRBJ2-2; v_gene: TRBV5-1; abundance: -; CDR3aa: ASSLGLAGLNTGELF
j_gene: TRBJ1-2; v_gene: TRBV2; abundance: -; CDR3aa: ASSEGQGHGYT
j_gene: TRBJ2-7; v_gene: TRBV28; abundance: -; CDR3aa: ASSRTGKDEQY